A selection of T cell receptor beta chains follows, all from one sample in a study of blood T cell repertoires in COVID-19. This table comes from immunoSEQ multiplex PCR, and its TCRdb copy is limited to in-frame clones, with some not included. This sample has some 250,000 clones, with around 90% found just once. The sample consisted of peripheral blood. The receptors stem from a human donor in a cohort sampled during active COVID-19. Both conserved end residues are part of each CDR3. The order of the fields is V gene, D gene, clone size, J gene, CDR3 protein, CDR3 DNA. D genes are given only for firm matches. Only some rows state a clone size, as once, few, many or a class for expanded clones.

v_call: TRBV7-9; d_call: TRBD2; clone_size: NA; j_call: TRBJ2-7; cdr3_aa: CASSLTSGLAGDREQYF; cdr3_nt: TGTGCCAGCAGCTTAACGTCAGGGCTAGCGGGAGACCGGGAGCAGTACTTC
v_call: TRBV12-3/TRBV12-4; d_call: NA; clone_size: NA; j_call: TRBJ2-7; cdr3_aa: CASSPGTSYEQYF; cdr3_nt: TGTGCCAGCAGTCCCGGGACTTCCTACGAGCAGTACTTC
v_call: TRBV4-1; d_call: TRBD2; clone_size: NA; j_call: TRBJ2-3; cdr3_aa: CASSQDGSGGATDTQYF; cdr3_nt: TGCGCCAGCAGCCAAGATGGGAGCGGGGGGGCCACAGATACGCAGTATTTT
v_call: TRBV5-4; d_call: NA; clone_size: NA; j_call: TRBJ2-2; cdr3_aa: CASSLAGREIPGELFF; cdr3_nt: TGTGCCAGCAGCTTGGCCGGCAGGGAAATTCCCGGGGAGCTGTTTTTT
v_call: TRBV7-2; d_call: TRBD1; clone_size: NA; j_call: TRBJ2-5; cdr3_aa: CASSFVGTGKETQYF; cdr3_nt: TGTGCCAGCAGCTTTGTCGGGACAGGGAAAGAGACCCAGTACTTC
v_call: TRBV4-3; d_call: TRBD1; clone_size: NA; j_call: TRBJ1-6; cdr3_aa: CASSSLLPGGMENSPLHF; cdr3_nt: TGCGCCAGCAGCTCTCTCCTTCCAGGGGGAATGGAGAATTCACCCCTCCACTTT
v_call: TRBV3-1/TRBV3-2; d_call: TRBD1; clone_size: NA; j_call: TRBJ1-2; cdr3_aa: CASSQGDRANYGYTF; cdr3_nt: TGTGCCAGCAGCCAAGGGGACAGGGCCAACTATGGCTACACCTTC
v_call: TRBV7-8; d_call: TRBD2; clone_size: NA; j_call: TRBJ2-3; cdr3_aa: CASSLVAGASTDTQYF; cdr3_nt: TGTGCCAGCAGCTTAGTAGCGGGTGCTAGCACAGATACGCAGTATTTT
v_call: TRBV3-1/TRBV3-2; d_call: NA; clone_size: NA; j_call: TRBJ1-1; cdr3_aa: CASSQVTGGTEAFF; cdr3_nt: TGTGCCAGCAGCCAAGTGACGGGGGGGACTGAAGCTTTCTTT
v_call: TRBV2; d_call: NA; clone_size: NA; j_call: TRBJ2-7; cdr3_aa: CASRDRESSYEQYF; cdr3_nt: TGTGCCAGCAGGGATCGGGAAAGCTCCTACGAGCAGTACTTC
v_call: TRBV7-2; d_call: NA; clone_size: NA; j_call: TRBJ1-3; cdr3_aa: CASSLGGSSGNTIYF; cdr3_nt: TGTGCCAGCAGCTTAGGAGGGTCCTCTGGAAACACCATATATTTT
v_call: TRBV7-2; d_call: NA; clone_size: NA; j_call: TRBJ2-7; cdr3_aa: CASSAFQVSSYEQYF; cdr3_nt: TGTGCCAGCAGCGCCTTCCAAGTCAGCTCCTACGAGCAGTACTTC
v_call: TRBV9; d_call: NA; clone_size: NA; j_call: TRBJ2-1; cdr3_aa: CASSVGGTVVNEQFF; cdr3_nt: TGTGCCAGCAGCGTAGGCGGGACAGTCGTTAATGAGCAGTTCTTC
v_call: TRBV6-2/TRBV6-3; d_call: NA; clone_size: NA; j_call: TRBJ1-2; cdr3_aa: CASSHPKDVANYGYTF; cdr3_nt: TGTGCCAGCAGCCACCCCAAAGATGTAGCTAACTATGGCTACACCTTC
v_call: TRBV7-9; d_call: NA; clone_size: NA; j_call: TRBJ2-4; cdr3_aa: CASSQGWGVQNIQYF; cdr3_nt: TGTGCCAGCAGCCAGGGGTGGGGAGTCCAAAACATTCAGTACTTC
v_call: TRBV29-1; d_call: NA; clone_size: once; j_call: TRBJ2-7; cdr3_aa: CSVSGQRAAYEQYF; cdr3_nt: TGCAGCGTTTCGGGCCAGCGGGCCGCCTACGAGCAGTACTTC
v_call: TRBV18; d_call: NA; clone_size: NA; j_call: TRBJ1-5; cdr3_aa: CASSPAGPWGNQPQHF; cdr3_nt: TGTGCCAGCTCACCGGCGGGGCCATGGGGCAATCAGCCCCAGCATTTT
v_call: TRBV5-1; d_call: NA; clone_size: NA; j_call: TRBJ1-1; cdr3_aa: CASRENSNTEAFF; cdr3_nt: TGCGCCAGCAGAGAGAATTCTAACACTGAAGCTTTCTTT
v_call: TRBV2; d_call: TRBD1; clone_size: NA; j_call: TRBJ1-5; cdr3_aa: CASSEGDRVNQPQHF; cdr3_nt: TGTGCCAGCAGTGAAGGTGACAGGGTCAATCAGCCCCAGCATTTT
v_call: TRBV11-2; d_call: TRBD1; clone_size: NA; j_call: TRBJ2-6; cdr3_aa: CASSFIGQASGANVLTF; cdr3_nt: TGTGCCAGCAGCTTCATTGGACAGGCCTCTGGGGCCAACGTCCTGACTTTC
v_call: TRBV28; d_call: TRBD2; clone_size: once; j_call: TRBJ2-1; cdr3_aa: CASSLLTSGTTYNEQFF; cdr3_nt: TGTGCCAGCAGTCTCCTGACTAGCGGCACGACCTACAATGAGCAGTTCTTC
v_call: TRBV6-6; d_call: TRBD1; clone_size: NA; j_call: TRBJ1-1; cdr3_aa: CASISPDRGATEAFF; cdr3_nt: TGTGCCAGCATTAGCCCCGACAGGGGGGCCACTGAAGCTTTCTTT
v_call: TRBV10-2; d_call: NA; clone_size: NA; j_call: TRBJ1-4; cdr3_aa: CASSGPATNEKLFF; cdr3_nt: TGCGCCAGCAGTGGGCCCGCAACTAATGAAAAACTGTTTTTT
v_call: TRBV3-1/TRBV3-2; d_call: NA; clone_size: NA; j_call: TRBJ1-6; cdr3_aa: CASSQAPQGLTKNSPLHF; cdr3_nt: TGTGCCAGCAGCCAAGCCCCCCAGGGACTGACCAAGAATTCACCCCTCCACTTT
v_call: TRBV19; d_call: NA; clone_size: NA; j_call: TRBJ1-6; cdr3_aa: CASSVPGHYNSPLHF; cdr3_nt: TGTGCCAGTAGTGTCCCGGGACATTATAATTCACCCCTCCACTTT
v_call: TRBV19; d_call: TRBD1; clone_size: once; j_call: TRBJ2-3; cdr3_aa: CASSNIQGAGTDTQYF; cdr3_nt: TGTGCCAGTAGTAATATTCAGGGGGCTGGCACAGATACGCAGTATTTT
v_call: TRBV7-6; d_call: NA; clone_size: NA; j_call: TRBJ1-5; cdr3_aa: CASSLGEYSNQPQHF; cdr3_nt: TGTGCCAGCAGCTTAGGAGAATATAGCAATCAGCCCCAGCATTTT
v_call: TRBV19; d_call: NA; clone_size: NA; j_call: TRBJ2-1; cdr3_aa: CATTPTQLRLYNEQFF; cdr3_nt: TGTGCCACCACCCCCACGCAGTTGAGGCTTTACAATGAGCAGTTCTTC
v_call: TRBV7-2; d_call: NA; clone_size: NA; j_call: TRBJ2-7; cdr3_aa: CASSLGASGGEQYF; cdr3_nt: TGTGCCAGCAGCTTAGGGGCCAGTGGGGGGGAGCAGTACTTC
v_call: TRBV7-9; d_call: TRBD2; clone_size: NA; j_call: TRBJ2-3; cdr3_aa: CASSPSGGNTDTQYF; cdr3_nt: TGTGCCAGCAGCCCTAGCGGGGGTAACACAGATACGCAGTATTTT
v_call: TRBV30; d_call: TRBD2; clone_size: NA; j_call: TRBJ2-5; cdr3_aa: CAWSSGSLYETQYF; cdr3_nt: TGTGCCTGGAGTAGCGGGAGTCTGTATGAGACCCAGTACTTC
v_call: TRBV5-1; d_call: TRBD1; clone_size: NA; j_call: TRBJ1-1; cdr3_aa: CASSTVYRGMNTEAFF; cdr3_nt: TGCGCCAGCAGCACCGTTTACAGGGGGATGAACACTGAAGCTTTCTTT
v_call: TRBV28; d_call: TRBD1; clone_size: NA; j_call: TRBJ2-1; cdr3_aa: CASSTSGTGRTRTYNEQFF; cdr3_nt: TGTGCCAGCAGTACCTCCGGGACAGGGAGGACTCGTACCTACAATGAGCAGTTCTTC
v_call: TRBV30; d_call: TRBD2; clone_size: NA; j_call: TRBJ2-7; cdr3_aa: CACSRGAHEQYF; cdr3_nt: TGTGCCTGTTCGCGGGGGGCCCACGAGCAGTACTTC
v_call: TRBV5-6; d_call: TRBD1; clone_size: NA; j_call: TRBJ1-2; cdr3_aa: CASSLDRTGEYGYTF; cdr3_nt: TGTGCCAGCAGCTTGGATAGGACAGGGGAATATGGCTACACCTTC
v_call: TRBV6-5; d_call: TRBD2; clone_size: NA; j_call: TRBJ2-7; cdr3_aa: CASSYAGGSYEQYF; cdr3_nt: TGTGCCAGCAGTTACGCGGGGGGCTCCTACGAGCAGTACTTC
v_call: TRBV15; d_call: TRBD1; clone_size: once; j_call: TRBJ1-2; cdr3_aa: CATSRDLGQGIYGYTF; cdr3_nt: TGTGCCACCAGCAGAGATCTGGGACAGGGTATCTATGGCTACACCTTC
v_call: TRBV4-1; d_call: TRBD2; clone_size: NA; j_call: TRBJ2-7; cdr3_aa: CASSLQGTSVYEQYF; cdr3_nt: TGCGCCAGCAGTCTTCAAGGGACTAGCGTTTACGAGCAGTACTTC
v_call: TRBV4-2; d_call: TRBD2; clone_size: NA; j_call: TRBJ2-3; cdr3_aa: CASSLSGRSRADTQYF; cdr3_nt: TGTGCCAGCAGCCTTAGCGGGAGATCTAGGGCAGATACGCAGTATTTT
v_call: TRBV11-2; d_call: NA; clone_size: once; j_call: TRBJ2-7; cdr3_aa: CASSLVTKTYEQYF; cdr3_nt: TGTGCCAGCAGCTTGGTTACAAAAACCTACGAGCAGTACTTC